These T cell receptor beta chains were read from a single sample in a study of immune cell composition in non-small cell lung cancer. Sequencing was performed with immunoSEQ multiplex PCR; in TCRdb, only in-frame clones are kept and a portion is missing. The repertoire includes roughly 2,500 clones, roughly four fifths of them detected once, and roughly 8.7% sits in the top ten. Sample: lung tumor tissue. Receptors were obtained from a human donor with non-small cell lung cancer. CDR3s include the opening cysteine and the closing phenylalanine or tryptophan. Fields, in order: D gene, V gene, clone size, J gene, CDR3 protein, CDR3 DNA. The D gene is left open where the match is weak. The size entry is marked missing in some rows and otherwise reads once, few, many or a size class.

TRBD2,TRBV29-1,.,TRBJ2-5,CSAGLAGQETQYF,TGCAGCGCGGGACTAGCGGGGCAAGAGACCCAGTACTTC
.,TRBV18,.,TRBJ1-1,CASSPSPGDTEAFF,TGTGCCAGCTCGCCTTCCCCAGGGGACACTGAAGCTTTCTTT
.,TRBV11-2,once,TRBJ2-5,CASSLDSRPQETQYF,TGTGCCAGCAGCTTAGATTCGCGGCCGCAAGAGACCCAGTACTTC
.,TRBV30,.,TRBJ2-5,CAWIEFETQYF,TGTGCCTGGATAGAGTTCGAGACCCAGTACTTC
.,TRBV2,few,TRBJ2-7,CASSERAGWVLRYEQYF,TGTGCCAGCAGTGAAAGGGCAGGGTGGGTCCTACGGTACGAGCAGTACTTC
TRBD1,TRBV4-2,.,TRBJ1-1,CASSQDWGQVNTEAFF,TGTGCCAGCAGCCAAGATTGGGGACAGGTTAACACTGAAGCTTTCTTT
TRBD1,TRBV18,.,TRBJ2-6,CASSPLGGQGPSGANVLTF,TGTGCCAGCTCACCATTAGGGGGACAGGGGCCCTCTGGGGCCAACGTCCTGACTTTC
TRBD2,TRBV4-3,.,TRBJ2-1,CASSPGSGRAMNEQFF,TGCGCCAGCAGCCCAGGGAGCGGGAGGGCCATGAATGAGCAGTTCTTC
.,TRBV30,.,TRBJ1-5,CAWSGGGEGQPQHF,TGTGCCTGGAGTGGAGGCGGGGAGGGGCAGCCCCAGCATTTT
TRBD1,TRBV2,once,TRBJ1-2,CASSGQGDGYTF,TGTGCCAGCAGTGGTCAGGGGGATGGCTACACCTTC
.,TRBV19,.,TRBJ1-3,CASGGSGNTIYF,TGTGCCAGTGGGGGGTCTGGAAACACCATATATTTT
.,TRBV6-5,.,TRBJ2-2,CASSWGPNTGELFF,TGTGCCAGCAGTTGGGGGCCGAACACCGGGGAGCTGTTTTTT
.,TRBV4-3,.,TRBJ1-3,CASSQEAGGPGNTIYF,TGCGCCAGCAGCCAAGAGGCGGGGGGGCCTGGAAACACCATATATTTT
TRBD1,TRBV18,.,TRBJ1-2,CASSQTGAYGYTF,TGTGCCAGCTCACAGACAGGGGCCTATGGCTACACCTTC
.,TRBV30,.,TRBJ1-2,CARNREGYGYTF,TGTGCCCGTAACAGGGAGGGCTATGGCTACACCTTC
.,TRBV6-6,few,TRBJ2-5,CASSYGAWWEETQYF,TGTGCCAGCAGTTACGGAGCCTGGTGGGAGGAGACCCAGTACTTC
.,TRBV28,.,TRBJ1-2,CASSLITVLDYGYTF,TGTGCCAGCAGTTTAATAACAGTACTTGACTATGGCTACACCTTC
TRBD1,TRBV28,.,TRBJ1-1,CASSYMGPRGLGEAFF,TGTGCCAGCAGCTACATGGGACCGAGGGGGCTCGGAGAAGCTTTCTTT
.,TRBV18,.,TRBJ2-7,CASSPSRASAYEQYF,TGTGCCAGCTCACCAAGTCGGGCTAGCGCGTACGAGCAGTACTTC
TRBD1,TRBV28,.,TRBJ2-7,CATLDRATTYEQYF,TGTGCCACCCTGGACAGGGCCACCACCTACGAGCAGTACTTC
TRBD1,TRBV30,.,TRBJ1-5,CAWDGTGGNQPQHF,TGTGCCTGGGATGGAACAGGGGGCAATCAGCCCCAGCATTTT
TRBD1,TRBV19,.,TRBJ1-2,CASTPVPGQGYGFPYGYTF,TGTGCCAGTACCCCGGTTCCGGGACAGGGGTATGGCTTCCCCTATGGCTACACCTTC
.,TRBV9,.,TRBJ1-2,CASSFIPGDEGYGYTF,TGTGCCAGCAGCTTTATCCCGGGGGATGAAGGATATGGCTACACCTTC
TRBD2,TRBV6-6,.,TRBJ2-2,CASSYLRLAGTGELFF,TGTGCCAGCAGTTACCTACGACTAGCGGGAACCGGGGAGCTGTTTTTT
.,TRBV2,few,TRBJ2-1,CASSERGLTKFF,TGTGCCAGCAGTGAACGGGGACTTACAAAGTTCTTC